The 28 T cell receptor beta chains listed next were all sequenced from one sample in a study of T cell repertoires in cytomegalovirus infection. What these receptors recognize is not known. One entry per CDR3 protein results from TCRdb running MiXCR on the reads. The top ten hold 11% to 15% of the sample, which has approximately 910,000 distinct CDR3 sequences, around 31% seen once. The source was cultured CD8+ T cells from PBMCs, collected from culture after CMV antigen stimulation. The receptors were gathered from a human donor in good health (CMV status not recorded). Some clones in this sample may be carry-over from other donors' samples.

The V call is TRBV6-2 or TRBV6-3, the J call TRBJ1-5, with D perhaps TRBD1 (5 bases). The V end was cut by 5 bases, the J end by 3 bases, with 17 bases between. The germline CDR1 and CDR2 sequences are MNHEY and SVGEGT. This CDR3 contains 16 residues. In DNA, the CDR3 is TGTGCCAGCAGTCCCCTATGGGACCTTCCCAATCAGCCCCAGCATTTT. As protein: CASSPLWDLPNQPQHF.

The CDR3 sequence: CASSYRDYSINEQFF. CDR3 coding DNA: TGTGCCAGCAGCTACCGGGACTACTCTATCAATGAGCAGTTCTTC. The chain links TRBV7-8 to TRBJ2-1; 7 nucleotides line up with TRBD2. From germline, CDR1 is SGHVS and CDR2 FQNEAQ. This CDR3 has 15 residues. V lost 4 bases, J lost 6 bases, and 9 bases stayed unmatched.

The CDR3 loop is CASSQADSYNEQFF. The DNA for the CDR3 is TGCGCCAGCAGCCAAGCCGATTCCTACAATGAGCAGTTCTTC. This chain uses TRBV4-1 with TRBJ2-1; D gene unclear. CDR1 is MGHRA, CDR2 YSYEKL, per germline. This CDR3 comprises 14 residues. V dropped 1 base and J dropped 1 base, with 5 bases sitting between them.

The chain links TRBV4-1 to TRBJ2-5; D is undetermined. The CDR3 spans 15 residues. Per the germline V gene, CDR1 is MGHRA and CDR2 is YSYEKL. Between the trimmed V and J ends, which lost 0 bases and 4 bases, there was a span of 12 bases. In DNA form, the CDR3 reads TGCGCCAGCAGCCAAGATCCAGGCAGCAGAGAGACCCAGTACTTC. Its protein is CASSQDPGSRETQYF.

This chain joins TRBV7-8 and TRBJ2-3; D gene unclear. V was pared by 4 bases and J by 4 bases, with 9 bases between. This CDR3 has 13 residues. Germline loops: CDR1 SGHVS, CDR2 FQNEAQ. In DNA form, the CDR3 reads TGTGCCAGCAGCTCTCCAGAATCAGATACGCAGTATTTT. Protein product: CASSSPESDTQYF.

The table lists this clonotype with many counts. The rearrangement links TRBV12-3 or TRBV12-4 to TRBJ1-2, with D maybe TRBD1 (5 bases). With 5 bases removed from V and 6 bases from J, the gap between germline ends came to 16 bases. The CDR3 loop spans 14 amino acids. CDR3 region: CASSLGGPGDGYTF. CDR3 sequence (DNA): TGTGCCAGCAGTCTGGGCGGGCCGGGGGATGGCTACACCTTC.

The gene calls are TRBV2 and TRBJ2-4, with D perhaps matching TRBD1 (5 bases). V lost 6 bases and J 1 base, leaving 16 bases between the germline ends. CDR3 length: 16 residues. CDR1 is SNHLY and CDR2 is FYNNEI in the germline V gene. CDR3 sequence reads: CASSTQGGWAKNIQYF. In DNA, the CDR3 is TGTGCCAGCAGCACCCAGGGTGGTTGGGCCAAAAACATTCAGTACTTC.

The V gene is TRBV6-6, the J gene TRBJ1-2, with 7 bases lining up with TRBD1. The germline gives CDR1 MNHNY, CDR2 SVGAGI (reference sequence). The ends lost 5 bases at V and 4 bases at J; junction bases unmatched: 13. This CDR3 spans 16 amino acids. The CDR3 spells CASSESGRGIFYGYTF. CDR3 nucleotide sequence: TGTGCCAGCAGTGAGTCGGGCAGGGGGATTTTCTATGGCTACACCTTC.

The chain couples TRBV7-9 to TRBJ2-5; TRBD1 matches at 8 bases. V lost 3 bases and J lost 4; bases outside the gene matches: 7. Per the germline V gene, CDR1 is SEHNR and CDR2 is FQNEAQ (reference sequence). The CDR3 consists of 15 residues. The CDR3: CASSFPGQGRETQYF. In DNA form, the CDR3 reads TGTGCCAGCAGCTTCCCAGGACAGGGAAGAGAGACCCAGTACTTC.

This chain joins TRBV4-1 and TRBJ2-5; D is perhaps TRBD2 (5 bases). V dropped 4 bases and J dropped 1 base, with 13 bases sitting between them. Germline V gene data show CDR1 as MGHRA and CDR2 as YSYEKL. CDR3 size: 15 residues. CDR3 in DNA: TGCGCCAGCAGCCCCCTCGAGAGCGGCCAAGAGACCCAGTACTTC. It yields the protein CASSPLESGQETQYF.

J is TRBJ1-2 and V is TRBV20-1; TRBD1 aligns across 7 bases. The CDR3 has 14 amino acids. From germline, CDR1 is DFQATT and CDR2 SNEGSKA (reference sequence). V was clipped by 3 bases and J by 0 bases; unmatched bases: 4. The CDR3: CSARRGQTNYGYTF. The DNA of the CDR3 is TGCAGTGCTAGGAGGGGACAGACTAACTATGGCTACACCTTC.

In this sample, this clonotype turned up a few times. This chain uses TRBV4-1 with TRBJ1-3; D is ambiguous. The length of the CDR3 is 16 residues. CDR1 and CDR2 (germline): MGHRA, YSYEKL. V lost 0 bases and J 0 bases, leaving 9 bases between the germline ends. The CDR3 is CASSQDPGVSGNTIYF. Here the CDR3 DNA reads TGCGCCAGCAGCCAAGATCCGGGTGTCTCTGGAAACACCATATATTTT.

The V call is TRBV20-1, the J call TRBJ2-7; 11 bases match TRBD1. Germline-derived CDR1 and CDR2 are DFQATT and SNEGSKA (reference sequence). Trimming cost V 0 bases and J 3 bases; bases outside gene matches: 7. CDR3 length: 16 residues. CDR3 protein: CSARDGTDRGLYEQYF. Written as DNA, the CDR3 is TGCAGTGCTAGAGATGGGACGGACAGGGGGCTCTACGAGCAGTACTTC.

This clonotype occurred a few times. The rearrangement uses TRBV24-1 and TRBJ1-5; 11 bases agree with TRBD1. CDR1 is KGHDR, CDR2 SFDVKD, per germline. This CDR3 contains 15 residues. V dropped 4 bases and J dropped 6; count of bases not matched to a gene: 4. This CDR3 is CATSDTGTGGQPQHF. CDR3 in DNA: TGTGCCACCAGTGACACCGGGACAGGGGGTCAGCCCCAGCATTTT.

The chain carries TRBV2 and TRBJ1-4, with D maybe TRBD1 (5 bases). V was shortened by 4 bases and J by 0 bases, with 15 bases between the two germline ends. The CDR3 length is 17 residues. CDR1 is SNHLY and CDR2 is FYNNEI in the germline V gene. CDR3 sequence reads: CASSVRQGVTTNEKLFF. The CDR3 nucleotides are TGTGCCAGCAGTGTACGGCAGGGTGTTACAACTAATGAAAAACTGTTTTTT.

This chain connects TRBV27 to TRBJ1-5; no clear D. V gave up 0 bases and J gave up 0 bases, with 15 bases separating them. Germline V gene sequence: CDR1 MNHEY, CDR2 SMNVEV (reference sequence). The length of the CDR3 is 18 residues. The DNA for the CDR3 is TGTGCCAGCAGTTTATCAGAGACCCTACCCGATAGCAATCAGCCCCAGCATTTT. Translation gives CASSLSETLPDSNQPQHF.

The gene calls are TRBV6-6 and TRBJ2-1; D may be TRBD1 (6 bases). Germline assignment: CDR1 MNHNY and CDR2 SVGAGI (reference sequence). The CDR3 spans 16 residues. Deletions cut 2 bases from V and 5 bases from J, with 16 bases between. CDR3 DNA sequence: TGTGCCAGCAGTTACCTCCTTTTTCAGGGGAACAATGAGCAGTTCTTC. This codes for CASSYLLFQGNNEQFF.

The rearrangement joins TRBV6-5 to TRBJ1-2; a weak D match, TRBD1 (6 bases). The ends were cut back, 2 bases at V and 7 bases at J, with 14 bases in the middle. Germline V gene lookup returns CDR1 MNHEY and CDR2 SVGAGI. The CDR3 is 14 residues long. The CDR3 protein is CASSYEGGRGGYTF. CDR3 nucleotide sequence: TGTGCCAGCAGTTACGAGGGGGGGCGCGGTGGCTACACCTTC.

In this sample, this clonotype turned up a few times. This sequence joins TRBV19 and TRBJ2-1; D is perhaps TRBD1 or TRBD2 (5 bases each). This CDR3 has 15 residues. Germline V CDR1 and CDR2: LNHDA, SQIVND (reference sequence). The V and J ends lost 5 bases and 0 bases respectively, with 11 bases between them. The CDR3 nucleotides read TGTGCCAGTAGTTGGGACCCGAGCTCCTACAATGAGCAGTTCTTC. Protein: CASSWDPSSYNEQFF.

This clonotype has just a few counts. The J gene is TRBJ1-1, the V gene TRBV6-5; possible D gene TRBD1, 5 bases. CDR3 length: 13 amino acids. V was cut by 5 bases and J by 7 bases, with 14 bases left in between. The V gene's germline CDR1 is MNHEY and CDR2 SVGAGI. The CDR3 DNA follows: TGTGCCAGCAGTCAAGGGGTGGACGGTGAAGCTTTCTTT. Translation: CASSQGVDGEAFF.

This clonotype has a count of ten or more. The V gene is TRBV7-6, the J gene TRBJ2-7; a possible D gene is TRBD1 (5 bases). The V end was cut by 4 bases, the J end by 5 bases, with 12 bases between. Germline values: CDR1 SGHVS, CDR2 FNYEAQ. The CDR3 has 13 amino acids. As DNA, the CDR3 is TGTGCCAGCAGCTCCAGGGTAAGGGACGAGCAGTACTTC. Protein sequence: CASSSRVRDEQYF.

V is TRBV4-2 and J is TRBJ2-1; 7 bases align to TRBD2. The V gene's germline CDR1 is LGHNA and CDR2 YNFKEQ. CDR3 length: 15 residues. J lost 3 bases, V lost 1 base, and 3 bases had no gene match. This CDR3 is CASSQVSGDYNEQFF. CDR3 DNA sequence: TGTGCCAGCAGCCAAGTGAGCGGGGACTACAATGAGCAGTTCTTC.

This clonotype was observed a handful of times. The chain carries TRBV29-1 and TRBJ2-6, with D hard to call. Trimming removed 4 bases from V and 12 bases from J, with 13 bases in between. Germline V lookup: CDR1 SQVTM, CDR2 ANQGSEA. The CDR3 runs to 12 residues. For the CDR3, the DNA is TGCAGCGTTGGGGGTGATTTTCCCGTCCTGACTTTC. Amino acids: CSVGGDFPVLTF.

This clonotype was detected many times. V and J are TRBV7-6 and TRBJ2-1; 11 bases map to TRBD2. The V gene's germline CDR1 is SGHVS and CDR2 FNYEAQ. The CDR3 sequence is 16 residues long. V shed 5 bases and J 6 bases; nucleotides not matched to a gene: 9. DNA for the CDR3: TGTGCCAGCAGCGCGGTTGGACTAGCGGGTTTCAATGAGCAGTTCTTC. It is translated as CASSAVGLAGFNEQFF.

The chain employs TRBV12-3 or TRBV12-4 and TRBJ1-4; possible D gene TRBD1, 6 bases. V lost 5 bases and J 4 bases, leaving 14 bases between the germline ends. This CDR3 is 15 amino acids long. CDR3 residues: CASSPQTGYNEKLFF. Written as DNA, the CDR3 is TGTGCCAGCAGTCCCCAGACAGGTTATAATGAAAAACTGTTTTTT.

This clonotype was detected ten times or more. This chain connects TRBV7-6 to TRBJ2-7, with a possible D match to TRBD1 (5 bases). Trimming left V 5 bases short and J 4 bases short, with 12 bases between. Germline V gives CDR1 SGHVS, CDR2 FNYEAQ. CDR3 length: 13 amino acids. In DNA, the CDR3 is TGTGCCAGCAGCCACGGTAGGGGATACGAGCAGTACGTC. This sequence encodes CASSHGRGYEQYV.

The chain is built from TRBV6-6 and TRBJ2-3; 8 bases fit TRBD1. Germline lookup yields CDR1 MNHNY and CDR2 SVGAGI (reference sequence). The junction had 5 bases not matched to a gene; V was cut back by 5 bases and J by 4 bases. The CDR3 has 14 amino acids. The CDR3 region is CASSADRVADTQYF. Here the CDR3 DNA reads TGTGCCAGCAGTGCGGACAGGGTGGCAGATACGCAGTATTTT.

Of note for this clonotype: This could be a read error, since a much larger clone is one nucleotide away. The chain recombines TRBV7-9 with TRBJ1-1; D remains ambiguous. The CDR3 loop spans 13 amino acids. Germline loops: CDR1 SEHNR, CDR2 FQNEAQ (reference sequence). Trimming shortened V by 6 bases and J by 2 bases, and 10 bases separated the two germline ends. The CDR3 DNA follows: TGTGCCAGCAGAACCAACAGCAACACTGAAGCTTTCTTT. Translating it yields CASRTNSNTEAFF.